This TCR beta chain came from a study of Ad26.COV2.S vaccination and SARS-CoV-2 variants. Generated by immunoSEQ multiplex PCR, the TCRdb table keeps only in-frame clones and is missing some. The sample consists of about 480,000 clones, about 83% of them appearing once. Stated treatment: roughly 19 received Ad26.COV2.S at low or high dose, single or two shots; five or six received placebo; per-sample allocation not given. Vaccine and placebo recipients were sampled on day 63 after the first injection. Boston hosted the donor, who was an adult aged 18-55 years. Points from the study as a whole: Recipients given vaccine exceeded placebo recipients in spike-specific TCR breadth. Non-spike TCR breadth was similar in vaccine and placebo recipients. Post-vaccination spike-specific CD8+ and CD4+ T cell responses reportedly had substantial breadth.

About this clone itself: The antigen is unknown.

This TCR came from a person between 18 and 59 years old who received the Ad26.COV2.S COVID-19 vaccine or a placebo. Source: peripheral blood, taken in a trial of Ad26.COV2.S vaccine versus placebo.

As DNA, the CDR3 is TGTGCCAGCAGCTTAACGGCAGGTCCAGTATACTCTGGGGCCAACGTCCTGACTTTC. Translated, it gives CASSLTAGPVYSGANVLTF. The chain couples TRBV7-3 to TRBJ2-6; D is unclear. Trimming took 0 bases from V and 0 from J, leaving 15 bases between them. Looked up from germline, CDR1 is SGHTA and CDR2 is FQGTGA. The CDR3 covers 19 residues.